The 15 T cell receptor beta chains presented below share a single source sample, sequenced in a study of TIL therapy for anti-PD-1-resistant metastatic lung cancer. Time point: pre-treatment sample, taken before nivolumab and TIL therapy. This was the immunoSEQ v3 assay. TCRdb keeps only in-frame clones here, not all; method: immunoSEQ multiplex PCR. Found here are some 45,000 clones, 65% to 90% of them singletons; the top ten hold 5%. The specimen was blood, collected at baseline. The receptors here all came from a person between 25 and 79 years old with non-small cell lung cancer.

The CDR3 region has the DNA TGTGCCATCAGTGCAGATATGACCGGGGAGCTGTTTTTT. Translated, it gives CAISADMTGELFF. The chain links TRBV10-3 to TRBJ2-2; D gene unclear. Trimming took off 4 bases at V and 5 bases at J, with 8 bases between the two ends. This CDR3 is built from 13 residues. Germline V gene sequence: CDR1 ENHRY, CDR2 SYGVKD.

The chain has TRBV7-2 and TRBJ1-1; D gene unclear. The CDR3 is made up of 14 amino acids. V lost 0 bases to trimming and J lost 4 bases, with 9 bases between them. Germline CDR1 is SGHTA and CDR2 is FQGNSA. The CDR3 sequence: CASSLAEIGTEAFF. CDR3 DNA sequence: TGTGCCAGCAGCTTAGCAGAGATTGGCACTGAAGCTTTCTTT.

The chain has TRBV7-3 and TRBJ2-3; perhaps D is TRBD1 or TRBD2 (5 bases each). The CDR3 runs 14 residues. Trimming shortened V by 0 bases and J by 6 bases, and 10 bases separated the two germline ends. Germline CDR1 reads SGHTA; CDR2 reads FQGTGA. The CDR3 loop is CASSLTGTSDTQYF. The DNA of the CDR3 is TGTGCCAGCAGCTTAACGGGGACCTCGGATACGCAGTATTTT.

This chain joins TRBV5-1 and TRBJ2-2; D call uncertain. CDR3 size: 15 residues. Germline-derived CDR1 and CDR2 are SGHRS and YFSETQ. The V end was cut by 0 bases, the J end by 3 bases, with 9 bases between. The CDR3 nucleotides read TGCGCCAGCAGCTTGGCGCCAGACTACACCGGGGAGCTGTTTTTT. Translated, it gives CASSLAPDYTGELFF.

The chain employs TRBV5-1 and TRBJ2-1, with 10 bases aligning to TRBD2. V was clipped by 3 bases and J by 4 bases; unmatched bases: 7. The CDR3 covers 16 residues. Germline CDR1 reads SGHRS; CDR2 reads YFSETQ. The CDR3: CASSSQLAGTYNEQFF. CDR3 DNA sequence: TGCGCCAGCAGCTCTCAACTAGCGGGGACTTACAATGAGCAGTTCTTC.

The chain combines TRBV4-3 with TRBJ2-4; 7 bases agree with TRBD1. Losses at the gene ends were 1 base for V and 4 bases for J; bases not matched to a gene: 4. The CDR3 loop spans 15 amino acids. CDR1 and CDR2 (germline): LGHNA, YSLEER. CDR3 protein: CASSQAGTEKNIQYF. CDR3 DNA: TGCGCCAGCAGCCAAGCTGGGACAGAAAAAAACATTCAGTACTTC.

The J gene is TRBJ1-2, the V gene TRBV3-1 (or the pseudogene TRBV3-2); D call uncertain. From germline, CDR1 is LGHDT and CDR2 YNNKEL (reference sequence). This CDR3 is built from 14 residues. V was clipped by 4 bases and J by 4 bases, with 13 bases between them. DNA for the CDR3: TGTGCCAGCAGCCCATGGACGGATTTCTATGGCTACACCTTC. Its protein is CASSPWTDFYGYTF.

The chain recombines TRBV10-3 with TRBJ2-7; 9 bases match TRBD1. Trimming at V came to 10 bases and at J to 6 bases, leaving 10 bases not matched to a gene. This CDR3 contains 13 residues. Germline-derived CDR1 and CDR2 are ENHRY and SYGVKD. Here the CDR3 reads CATWDREMGEQYF. In DNA form, the CDR3 reads TGTGCCACCTGGGACAGGGAAATGGGCGAGCAGTACTTC.

V and J are TRBV3-1 (or the pseudogene TRBV3-2) and TRBJ2-5; D gene unclear. The CDR3 length is 15 residues. The ends were cut back, 0 bases at V and 2 bases at J, with 10 bases in the middle. Germline CDR1 and CDR2: LGHDT and YNNKEL (reference sequence). In DNA form, the CDR3 reads TGTGCCAGCAGCCAAGATAGGTCCCAGCAAGAGACCCAGTACTTC. Amino acids: CASSQDRSQQETQYF.

This clone showed up just once. CDR3 sequence reads: CASSPLRREADTQYF. The CDR3 nucleotides are TGCGCCAGCAGCCCCCTGCGAAGGGAGGCAGATACGCAGTATTTT. The chain uses TRBV4-3 and TRBJ2-3, with a tentative D call TRBD2 (6 bases). CDR3 length: 15 amino acids. The V end was cut by 4 bases, the J end by 4 bases, with 15 bases between. Germline V CDR1 and CDR2: LGHNA, YSLEER.

V gene TRBV5-5 combines with J gene TRBJ1-1; 9 nucleotides line up with TRBD1. Looked up from germline, CDR1 is SGHKS and CDR2 is YYEKEE (reference sequence). This CDR3 contains 14 residues. Trimming removed 5 bases from V and 4 bases from J; junction bases left unmatched: 6. The CDR3: CASRDDRGGTEAFF. CDR3 DNA: TGTGCCAGCAGAGACGACAGGGGGGGCACTGAAGCTTTCTTT. Full variable domain (rest looked up from reference TRBV5-5 and TRBJ1-1): DAGVTQSPTHLIKTRGQQVTLRCSPISGHKSVSWYQQVLGQGPQFIFQYYEKEERGRGNFPDRFSARQFPNYSSELNVNALLLGDSALYLCASRDDRGGTEAFFGQGTRLTVV.

The rearrangement joins TRBV7-9 to TRBJ1-3; TRBD1 matches at 7 bases. Trimming took 1 base from V and 0 from J; bases not matched to a gene: 6. The length of the CDR3 is 17 residues. The germline gives CDR1 SEHNR, CDR2 FQNEAQ (reference sequence). The CDR3 DNA sequence: TGTGCCAGCAGCTTAGTGGGACAGATACACTCTGGAAACACCATATATTTT. Translating it yields CASSLVGQIHSGNTIYF.

The chain couples TRBV18 to TRBJ2-2, with 9 bases identical to TRBD1. Unmatched junction bases numbered 4, after V lost 3 bases and J lost 5 bases. The CDR3 loop spans 15 amino acids. From germline, CDR1 is KGHSH and CDR2 LQKENI. The CDR3 nucleotides are TGTGCCAGCTCACCGAGGACAGGGGCAACCGGGGAGCTGTTTTTT. It is translated as CASSPRTGATGELFF. Variable domain in full (rest from reference TRBV18 and TRBJ2-2): NAGVMQNPRHLVRRRGQEARLRCSPMKGHSHVYWYRQLPEEGLKFMVYLQKENIIDESGMPKERFSAEFPKEGPSILRIQQVVRGDSAAYFCASSPRTGATGELFFGEGSRLTVL.

V and J are TRBV11-2 and TRBJ2-7; no clear D gene. Germline loops: CDR1 SGHAT, CDR2 FQNNGV. The CDR3 extends over 14 amino acids. Trimming took 0 bases from V and 9 from J, leaving 15 bases between them. Written as DNA, the CDR3 is TGTGCCAGCAGCTTAGACTCGGGCACCTCGGGGCAGTACTTC. This gives the protein CASSLDSGTSGQYF.

The chain has TRBV5-1 and TRBJ2-5, with 15 bases that match TRBD2. The CDR3 runs 16 residues. Germline V gives CDR1 SGHRS, CDR2 YFSETQ. J gave up 9 bases and V 4 bases, and 10 bases lay outside the gene matches. The CDR3 bases are TGCGCCAGCAGCCCTGGAGGACTAGCGGGGGGGCTGGCCCAGTACTTC. This translates into CASSPGGLAGGLAQYF. Full variable domain (missing parts from reference TRBV5-1 and TRBJ2-5): KAGVTQTPRYLIKTRGQQVTLSCSPISGHRSVSWYQQTPGQGLQFLFEYFSETQRNKGNFPGRFSGRQFSNSRSEMNVSTLELGDSALYLCASSPGGLAGGLAQYFGPGTRLLVL.